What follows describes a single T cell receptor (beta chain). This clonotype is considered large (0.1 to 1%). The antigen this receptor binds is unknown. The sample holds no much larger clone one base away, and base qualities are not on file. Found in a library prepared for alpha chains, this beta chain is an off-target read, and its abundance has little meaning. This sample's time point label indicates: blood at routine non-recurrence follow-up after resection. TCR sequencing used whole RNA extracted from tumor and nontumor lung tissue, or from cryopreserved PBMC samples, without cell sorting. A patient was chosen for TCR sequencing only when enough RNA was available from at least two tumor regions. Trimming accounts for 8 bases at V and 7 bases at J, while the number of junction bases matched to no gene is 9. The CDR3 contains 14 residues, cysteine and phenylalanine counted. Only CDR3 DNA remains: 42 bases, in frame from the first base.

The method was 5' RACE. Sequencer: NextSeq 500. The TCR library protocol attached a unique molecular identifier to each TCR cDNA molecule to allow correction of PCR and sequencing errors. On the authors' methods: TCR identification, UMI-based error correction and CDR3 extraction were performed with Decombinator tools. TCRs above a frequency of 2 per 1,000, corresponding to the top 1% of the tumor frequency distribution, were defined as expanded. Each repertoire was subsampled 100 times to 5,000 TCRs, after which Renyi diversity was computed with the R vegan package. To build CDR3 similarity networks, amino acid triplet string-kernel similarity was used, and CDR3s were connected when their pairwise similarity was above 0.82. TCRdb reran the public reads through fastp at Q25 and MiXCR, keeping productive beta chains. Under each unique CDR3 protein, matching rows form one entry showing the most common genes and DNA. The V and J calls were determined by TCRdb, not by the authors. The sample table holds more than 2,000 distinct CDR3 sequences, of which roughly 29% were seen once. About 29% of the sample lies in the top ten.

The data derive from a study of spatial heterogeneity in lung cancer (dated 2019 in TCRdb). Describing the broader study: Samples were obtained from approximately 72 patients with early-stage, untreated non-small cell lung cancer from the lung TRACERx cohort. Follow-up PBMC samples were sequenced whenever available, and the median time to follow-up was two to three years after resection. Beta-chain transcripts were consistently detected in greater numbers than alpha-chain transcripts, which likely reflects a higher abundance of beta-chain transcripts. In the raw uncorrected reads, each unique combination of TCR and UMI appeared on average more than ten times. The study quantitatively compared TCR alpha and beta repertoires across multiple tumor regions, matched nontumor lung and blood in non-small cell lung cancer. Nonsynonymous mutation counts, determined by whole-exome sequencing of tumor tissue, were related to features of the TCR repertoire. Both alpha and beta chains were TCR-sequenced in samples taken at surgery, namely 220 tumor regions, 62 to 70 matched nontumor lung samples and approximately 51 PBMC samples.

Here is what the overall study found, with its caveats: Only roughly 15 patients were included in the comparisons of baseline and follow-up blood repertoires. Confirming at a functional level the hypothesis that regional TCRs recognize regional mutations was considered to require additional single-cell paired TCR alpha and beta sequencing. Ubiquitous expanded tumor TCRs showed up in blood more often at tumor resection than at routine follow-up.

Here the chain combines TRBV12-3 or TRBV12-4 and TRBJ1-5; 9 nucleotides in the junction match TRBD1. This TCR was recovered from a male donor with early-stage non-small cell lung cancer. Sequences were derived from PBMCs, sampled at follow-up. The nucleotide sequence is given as TGTGCCAGCGGCCTGGACAGGGGATGGCAGCCCCAGCATTTT. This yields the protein CASGLDRGWQPQHF.